The 15 T cell receptor beta chains below all came from one sample that was sequenced in a study of cytomegalovirus exposure and HLA in healthy donors. PCR involved 60 Vbeta and 13 Jbeta primers. The data were produced by immunoSEQ multiplex PCR, yet TCRdb's version contains in-frame clones alone and is incomplete. The sample consists of some 120,000 clones, 60% to 85% of them appearing once. Sequenced: PBMCs. The receptors stem from a middle-aged woman in good health and CMV-seropositive.

The genes are TRBV19 and TRBJ2-2; possibly TRBD1 for D (6 bases). The germline V gene encodes CDR1 LNHDA and CDR2 SQIVND (reference sequence). V was shortened by 3 bases and J by 0 bases, with 8 bases between the two germline ends. The CDR3 sequence is 15 residues long. CDR3 nucleotides: TGTGCCAGTAGTATTGGGGGCCCGAACACCGGGGAGCTGTTTTTT. This codes for CASSIGGPNTGELFF.

V gene TRBV12-5 combines with J gene TRBJ1-2, with D uncertain. Germline CDR1 LGHNT, CDR2 FRNRAP. The length of the CDR3 is 15 residues. With 7 bases removed from V and 4 bases from J, the gap between germline ends came to 19 bases. The CDR3 coding sequence is TGTGCTAGTGCCACCACCTCGGGAGGAATCTATGGCTACACCTTC. It specifies CASATTSGGIYGYTF.

The genes are TRBV5-4 and TRBJ2-1, with TRBD2 matching 10 bases. Germline V gene sequence: CDR1 SGHNT, CDR2 YYREEE (reference sequence). Trimming took 3 bases from V and 4 from J; bases not matched to a gene: 7. There are 16 residues in the CDR3. Here the CDR3 reads CASSSSGGAGYNEQFF. Here the CDR3 DNA reads TGTGCCAGCAGCTCCAGCGGGGGGGCGGGGTACAATGAGCAGTTCTTC.

This chain uses TRBV30 with TRBJ2-2, with unresolved D. Between the trimmed V and J ends, which lost 0 bases and 0 bases, there was a span of 14 bases. In germline, CDR1 is GTSNPN, CDR2 SVGIG (reference sequence). CDR3 length: 17 amino acids. The CDR3 DNA reads TGTGCCTGGAGTGTACCGGCAGGCAGTCCGAACACCGGGGAGCTGTTTTTT. This translates into CAWSVPAGSPNTGELFF.

This chain links TRBV6-5 with TRBJ2-7; 7 bases align to TRBD1. This CDR3 has 14 residues. V shed 5 bases, J shed 4 bases, and the junction held 8 bases outside the gene matches. CDR1 and CDR2 from the germline V gene are MNHEY and SVGAGI. The CDR3 protein is CASSRDRAWYEQYF. In DNA, the CDR3 is TGTGCCAGCAGTCGAGACAGGGCCTGGTACGAGCAGTACTTC.

With regard to this clone: This specimen includes other DNA sequences encoding the same CDR3. The chain is built from TRBV28 and TRBJ1-2; a possible D gene is TRBD1 (5 bases). The V gene's germline CDR1 is MDHEN and CDR2 SYDVKM. The length of the CDR3 is 13 residues. Trimming shortened V by 3 bases and J by 4 bases, and 9 bases separated the two germline ends. This CDR3 reads CASSFRGGYGYTF. The CDR3 nucleotides are TGTGCCAGCAGTTTTCGGGGGGGCTATGGCTACACCTTC.

V gene TRBV9 combines with J gene TRBJ1-6; tentatively, D is TRBD1 (5 bases). The CDR3 is 14 amino acids. With 3 bases removed from V and 6 bases from J, the gap between germline ends came to 10 bases. Germline loops: CDR1 SGDLS, CDR2 YYNGEE. CDR3 protein: CASSGGLTNSPLHF. DNA for the CDR3: TGTGCCAGCAGCGGGGGACTGACTAATTCACCCCTCCACTTT.

The chain employs TRBV7-2 and TRBJ1-3; TRBD1 is a possible D gene (5 bases). The V and J ends lost 8 bases and 0 bases respectively, with 8 bases between them. This CDR3 contains 13 residues. The germline V gene has CDR1 SGHTA and CDR2 FQGNSA. The CDR3 DNA sequence: TGTGCCAGCCAGGGTACCTCTGGAAACACCATATATTTT. This translates into CASQGTSGNTIYF.

The chain carries TRBV7-6 and TRBJ1-4, with 8 bases aligning to TRBD1. Germline V gives CDR1 SGHVS, CDR2 FNYEAQ. The CDR3 has 14 amino acids. V lost 5 bases to trimming and J lost 5 bases; unmatched junction nucleotides: 4. The CDR3 DNA reads as TGTGCCAGCAGCAGGACAGGGATGAATGAAAAACTGTTTTTT. Its protein is CASSRTGMNEKLFF.

The CDR3 spells CASSFVAVDHEQYF. In nucleotides, the CDR3 is TGTGCCAGCAGTTTTGTGGCAGTCGATCACGAGCAGTACTTC. This chain joins TRBV27 and TRBJ2-7; D gene unclear. Trimming removed 3 bases from V and 5 bases from J, with 14 bases in between. This CDR3 is built from 14 residues. Germline CDR1 and CDR2: MNHEY and SMNVEV (reference sequence).

This sequence joins TRBV6-6 and TRBJ1-6, with D maybe TRBD1 (6 bases). The CDR3 spans 14 residues. V gave up 7 bases and J gave up 9 bases, with 16 bases separating them. Per the germline V gene, CDR1 is MNHNY and CDR2 is SVGAGI (reference sequence). Written as DNA, the CDR3 is TGTGCCAGCACCACCGGGGGGGGGCTTTCACCCCTCCACTTT. As protein: CASTTGGGLSPLHF.

The chain joins TRBV5-4 to TRBJ2-7, with D unclear. The germline V gene has CDR1 SGHNT and CDR2 YYREEE (reference sequence). The CDR3 is 13 residues long. Trimming left V 1 base short and J 1 base short, with 6 bases between. CDR3 in DNA: TGTGCCAGCAGCTTGTCCAGTTCCTACGAGCAGTACTTC. Translating gives CASSLSSSYEQYF.

The chain carries TRBV27 and TRBJ1-1, with D unclear. The V and J ends lost 5 bases and 2 bases respectively, with 12 bases between them. Germline V gene lookup returns CDR1 MNHEY and CDR2 SMNVEV (reference sequence). This CDR3 spans 14 amino acids. Here the CDR3 reads CASSLRSQNTEAFF. The CDR3 nucleotides read TGTGCCAGCAGTCTTCGGTCCCAAAACACTGAAGCTTTCTTT.

The chain has TRBV12-5 and TRBJ2-1, with 11 bases aligning to TRBD2. The V and J ends lost 0 bases and 3 bases, in that order; junction bases with no gene match: 10. This CDR3 region has 19 residues. Germline values: CDR1 LGHNT, CDR2 FRNRAP. The CDR3 region has the DNA TGTGCTAGTGGTTTGGTAGTTACTAGCGGGAGTCGAGGCTACAATGAGCAGTTCTTC. Its translation: CASGLVVTSGSRGYNEQFF.

The genes are TRBV6-1 and TRBJ1-1; no clear D gene. CDR1 is MNHNS and CDR2 is SASEGT in the germline V gene. V lost 4 bases and J lost 2, with 14 bases in between. The CDR3 covers 15 residues. DNA of the CDR3: TGTGCCAGCAGTGGGTATTCGTACAACAACACTGAAGCTTTCTTT. It is translated as CASSGYSYNNTEAFF.